These T cell receptor beta chains were read from a single sample in a study of cytomegalovirus exposure and HLA in healthy donors. The assay was immunoSEQ multiplex PCR, and TCRdb's table has in-frame clones only and misses some. The table records 150,000 to 200,000 clones, around 80% of them present only once. The specimen was PBMCs. All receptors derive from a woman in her twenties or thirties in good health and CMV-seropositive. Both conserved end residues are part of each CDR3. D genes are given only for firm matches. Rows may omit the clone size; those that give it use once, few, many or a size class.

clone_size d_call j_call v_call cdr3_nt cdr3_aa
. . TRBJ2-4 TRBV30 TGTGCCTGGAGTGTAGGACTAAACATTCAGTACTTC CAWSVGLNIQYF
. TRBD2 TRBJ2-7 TRBV28 TGTGCCAGCAGTTTATCTGGACTAGTTTACGAGCAGTACTTC CASSLSGLVYEQYF
few TRBD2 TRBJ2-7 TRBV2 TGTGCCAGTAGCGGGAGCTACGAGCAGTACTTC CASSGSYEQYF
. TRBD2 TRBJ2-1 TRBV7-9 TGTGCCAGCAGCGACGGGACTAGCGGGCATTACAATGAGCAGTTCTTC CASSDGTSGHYNEQFF
. TRBD1 TRBJ2-7 TRBV2 TGTGCCAGCAGTGAAGAGGCGACAGGGTCGGTCTACGAGCAGTACTTC CASSEEATGSVYEQYF
. TRBD1 TRBJ1-5 TRBV5-1 TGCGCCAGCAGCGCGGGACAGAATCAGCCCCAGCATTTT CASSAGQNQPQHF
medium-sized . TRBJ2-7 TRBV10-1 TGCGCCAGCAGTGAGTACATGGGGGGAAAAAGCTTGGAGCAGTACTTC CASSEYMGGKSLEQYF
. . TRBJ2-7 TRBV6-1 TGTGCCAGCCAGGGACTGCCTACCTACGAGCAGTACTTC CASQGLPTYEQYF
. TRBD1 TRBJ1-4 TRBV5-1 TGCGCCAGCAGCTCCGGGGACAGGGGTGGCGAAAAACTGTTTTTT CASSSGDRGGEKLFF
. . TRBJ1-4 TRBV30 TGTGCCTGGAGTATCGAGACAGGAGAAAAACTGTTTTTT CAWSIETGEKLFF
. TRBD1 TRBJ2-7 TRBV5-1 TGCGCCAGCAGCGACGGACAGGGGGCAAGGGAGCAGTACTTC CASSDGQGAREQYF
. . TRBJ2-7 TRBV30 TGTGCCTGGAGCACGACAGTGATACCCTACGAGCAGTACTTC CAWSTTVIPYEQYF
. . TRBJ1-1 TRBV14 TGTGCCAGCAGCCACGGTGGGAACACTGAAGCTTTCTTT CASSHGGNTEAFF